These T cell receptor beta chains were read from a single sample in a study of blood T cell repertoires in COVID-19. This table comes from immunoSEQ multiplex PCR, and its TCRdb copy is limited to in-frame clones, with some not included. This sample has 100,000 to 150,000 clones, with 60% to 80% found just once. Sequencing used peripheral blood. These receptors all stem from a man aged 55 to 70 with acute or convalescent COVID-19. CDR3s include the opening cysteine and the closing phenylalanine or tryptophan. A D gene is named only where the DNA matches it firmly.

TGTGCTAGTGGTCCCAGAGCGGGAGCCGAGCAGTACTTC CASGPRAGAEQYF TRBD2 TRBJ2-7 TRBV12-5
TGTGCCACCAGCAGGCCTCCGGGGGGCGCCGCCGGGGAGCTGTTTTTT CATSRPPGGAAGELFF - TRBJ2-2 TRBV15
TGTGCCAGCAGCTTAGGATCTAGCGGGGGGAACAATGAGCAGTTCTTC CASSLGSSGGNNEQFF TRBD2 TRBJ2-1 TRBV7-3
TGTGCCAGCAGCCCATCGACAGGGGCAGATACGCAGTATTTT CASSPSTGADTQYF TRBD1 TRBJ2-3 TRBV7-9
TGTGCCAGCAAGTTTCAGGACTATGGCTACACCTTC CASKFQDYGYTF - TRBJ1-2 TRBV12-3/TRBV12-4
TGTGCCAGCGCTATAGGGGGAGGGACAGATACGCAGTATTTT CASAIGGGTDTQYF - TRBJ2-3 TRBV7-6
TGTGCCAGTCAAGGACTAGCGGGGGGAACCTACGAGCAGTACTTC CASQGLAGGTYEQYF TRBD2 TRBJ2-7 TRBV27
TGTGCCTGGAGCCGCGACAGGGCCACTGAAGCTTTCTTT CAWSRDRATEAFF TRBD1 TRBJ1-1 TRBV30
TGTGCCAGCAGCCCGCGACAGGGGGCTTACAATGAGCAGTTCTTC CASSPRQGAYNEQFF TRBD1 TRBJ2-1 TRBV11-2
TGTGCCAGCAGTGATAGTAGCGGGGGGGCCGGGGTAGATACGCAGTATTTT CASSDSSGGAGVDTQYF TRBD2 TRBJ2-3 TRBV6-1